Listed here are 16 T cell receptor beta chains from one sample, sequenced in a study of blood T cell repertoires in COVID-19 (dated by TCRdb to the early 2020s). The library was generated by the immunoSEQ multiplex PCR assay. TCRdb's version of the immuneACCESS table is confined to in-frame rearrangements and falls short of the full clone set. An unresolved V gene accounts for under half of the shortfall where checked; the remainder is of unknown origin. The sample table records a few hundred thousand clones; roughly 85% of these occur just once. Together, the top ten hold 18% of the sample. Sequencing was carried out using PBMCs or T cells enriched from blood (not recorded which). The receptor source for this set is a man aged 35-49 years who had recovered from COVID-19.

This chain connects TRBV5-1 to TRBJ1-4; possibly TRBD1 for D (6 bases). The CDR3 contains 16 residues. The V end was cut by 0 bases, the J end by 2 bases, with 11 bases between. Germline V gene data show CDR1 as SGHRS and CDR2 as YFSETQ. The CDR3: CASSLGPGQTNEKLFF. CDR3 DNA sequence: TGCGCCAGCAGCTTGGGCCCCGGACAGACTAATGAAAAACTGTTTTTT.

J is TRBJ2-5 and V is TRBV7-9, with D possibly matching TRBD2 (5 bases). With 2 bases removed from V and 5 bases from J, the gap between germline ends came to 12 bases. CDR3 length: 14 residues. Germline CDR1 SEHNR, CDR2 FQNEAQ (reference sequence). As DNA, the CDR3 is TGTGCCAGCAGCTTAAGTGCGGGTTCGGAGACCCAGTACTTC. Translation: CASSLSAGSETQYF.

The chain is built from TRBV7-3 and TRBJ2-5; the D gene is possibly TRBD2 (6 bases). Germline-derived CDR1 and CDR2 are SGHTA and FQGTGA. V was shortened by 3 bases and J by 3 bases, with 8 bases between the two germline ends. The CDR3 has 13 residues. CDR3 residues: CASSLASEETQYF. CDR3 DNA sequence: TGTGCCAGCAGCTTGGCTAGCGAAGAGACCCAGTACTTC.

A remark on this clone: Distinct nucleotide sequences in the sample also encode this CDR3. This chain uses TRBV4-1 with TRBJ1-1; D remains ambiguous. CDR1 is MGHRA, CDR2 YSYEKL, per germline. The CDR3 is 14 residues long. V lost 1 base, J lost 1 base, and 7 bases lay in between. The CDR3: CASSQGLRNTEAFF. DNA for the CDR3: TGCGCCAGCAGCCAAGGCCTGAGGAACACTGAAGCTTTCTTT.

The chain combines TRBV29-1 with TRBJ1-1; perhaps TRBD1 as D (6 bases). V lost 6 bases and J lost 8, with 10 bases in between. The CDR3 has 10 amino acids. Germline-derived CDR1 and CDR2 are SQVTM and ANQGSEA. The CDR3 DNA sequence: TGCAGCGTCAGGACAGAGGAAGCTTTCTTT. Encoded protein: CSVRTEEAFF.

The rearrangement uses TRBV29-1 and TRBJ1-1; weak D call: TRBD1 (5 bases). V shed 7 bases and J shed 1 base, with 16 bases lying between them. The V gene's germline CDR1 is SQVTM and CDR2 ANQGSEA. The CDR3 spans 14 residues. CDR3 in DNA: TGCAGCGCCAGTGGGGCAGACAGGAACACTGAAGCTTTCTTT. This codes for CSASGADRNTEAFF.

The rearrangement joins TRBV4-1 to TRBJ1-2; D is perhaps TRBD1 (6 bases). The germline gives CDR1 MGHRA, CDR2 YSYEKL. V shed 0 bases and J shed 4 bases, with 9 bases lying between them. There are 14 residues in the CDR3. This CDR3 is CASSQDPGAYGYTF. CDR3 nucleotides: TGCGCCAGCAGCCAAGATCCAGGGGCCTATGGCTACACCTTC.

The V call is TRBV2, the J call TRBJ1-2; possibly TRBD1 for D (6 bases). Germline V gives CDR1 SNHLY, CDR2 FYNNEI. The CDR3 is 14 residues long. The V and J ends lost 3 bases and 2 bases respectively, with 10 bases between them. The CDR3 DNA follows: TGTGCCAGCAGTGACCCGGACAGAAACTATGGCTACACCTTC. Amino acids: CASSDPDRNYGYTF.

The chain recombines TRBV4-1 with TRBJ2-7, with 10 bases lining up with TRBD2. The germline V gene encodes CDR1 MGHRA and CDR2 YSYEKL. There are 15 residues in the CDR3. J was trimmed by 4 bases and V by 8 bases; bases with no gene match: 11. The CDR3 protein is CASSSSSGSFYEQYF. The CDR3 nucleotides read TGCGCCAGCTCGTCCTCTAGCGGGAGTTTTTACGAGCAGTACTTC.

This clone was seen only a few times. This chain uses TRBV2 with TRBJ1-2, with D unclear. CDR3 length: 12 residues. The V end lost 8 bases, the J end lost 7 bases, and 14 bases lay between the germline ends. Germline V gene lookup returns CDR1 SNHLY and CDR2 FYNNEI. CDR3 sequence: CASAWHRSGYTF. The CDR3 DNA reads TGTGCCAGCGCCTGGCACAGATCTGGCTACACCTTC.

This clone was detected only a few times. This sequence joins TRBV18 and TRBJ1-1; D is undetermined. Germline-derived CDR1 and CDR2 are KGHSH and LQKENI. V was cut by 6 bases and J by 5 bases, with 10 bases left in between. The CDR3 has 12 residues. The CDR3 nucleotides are TGTGCCAGCTCCGATCGGAGGACTGAAGCTTTCTTT. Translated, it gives CASSDRRTEAFF.

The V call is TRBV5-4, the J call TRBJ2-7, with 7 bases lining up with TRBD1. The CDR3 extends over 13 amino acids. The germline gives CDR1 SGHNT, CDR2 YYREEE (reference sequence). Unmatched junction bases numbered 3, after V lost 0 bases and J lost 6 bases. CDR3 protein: CASSLGTGLEQYF. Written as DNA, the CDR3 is TGTGCCAGCAGCTTGGGGACAGGACTCGAGCAGTACTTC.

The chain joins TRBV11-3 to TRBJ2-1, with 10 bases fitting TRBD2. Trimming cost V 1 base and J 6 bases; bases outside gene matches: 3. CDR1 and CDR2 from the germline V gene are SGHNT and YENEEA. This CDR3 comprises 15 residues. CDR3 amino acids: CASSLARTSGNEQFF. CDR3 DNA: TGTGCCAGCAGCTTAGCCCGGACTAGCGGCAATGAGCAGTTCTTC.

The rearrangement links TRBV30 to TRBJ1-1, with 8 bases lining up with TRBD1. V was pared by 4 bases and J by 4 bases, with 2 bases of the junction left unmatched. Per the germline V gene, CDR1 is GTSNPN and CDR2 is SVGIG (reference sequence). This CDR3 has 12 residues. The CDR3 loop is CAWNRGSTEAFF. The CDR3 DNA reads TGTGCCTGGAACAGGGGGAGCACTGAAGCTTTCTTT.

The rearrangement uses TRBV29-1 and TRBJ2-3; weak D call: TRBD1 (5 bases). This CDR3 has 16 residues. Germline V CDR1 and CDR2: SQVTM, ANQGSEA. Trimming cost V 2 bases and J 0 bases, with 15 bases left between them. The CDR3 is CSVEKGDLISTDTQYF. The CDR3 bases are TGCAGCGTTGAAAAAGGGGATCTGATTAGCACAGATACGCAGTATTTT.

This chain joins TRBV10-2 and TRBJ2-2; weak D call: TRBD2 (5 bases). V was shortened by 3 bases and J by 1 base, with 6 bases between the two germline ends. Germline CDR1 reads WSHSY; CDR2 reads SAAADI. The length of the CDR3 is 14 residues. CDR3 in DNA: TGCGCCAGCAGTGACGGGGTGAACACCGGGGAGCTGTTTTTT. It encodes CASSDGVNTGELFF.